Here is one T cell receptor beta chain with its context. Its target is unknown. Timing groups of about 4 and about 12 weeks for second doses were pooled. Between the trimmed V and J ends, which lost 5 bases and 0 bases, there was a span of 9 bases. Germline CDR1 SGHDT, CDR2 YYEEEE. The CDR3 sequence is 14 residues long. The table came from immunoSEQ multiplex PCR; TCRdb's copy has only in-frame clones and leaves some out. This table has some 250,000 clones, 90% to 95% appearing once. This sample is part of a study of T cell responses to AZD1222 COVID-19 vaccine. The study, taken as a whole, reports: Donors were mostly white British, more females; clonal diversity possibly underestimated. The repertoires were collected only after the peak T cell response.

This chain joins TRBV5-6 and TRBJ2-1; the D gene could be TRBD1 or TRBD2 (5 bases each). The TCR comes from an adult who received the AZD1222 COVID-19 vaccine. The specimen was peripheral blood, collected 28 days after the second AZD1222 dose. This CDR3 is CASRVGTSYNEQFF. CDR3 sequence (DNA): TGTGCCAGCAGGGTCGGGACCTCCTACAATGAGCAGTTCTTC. Full variable domain (remainder filled in from reference TRBV5-6 and TRBJ2-1): DAGVTQSPTHLIKTRGQQVTLRCSPKSGHDTVSWYQQALGQGPQFIFQYYEEEERQRGNFPDRFSGHQFPNYSSELNVNALLLGDSALYLCASRVGTSYNEQFFGPGTRLTVL.